The 23 T cell receptor beta chains below come from one sample, sequenced in a study of T cells in tuberculosis. TCRdb keeps only in-frame clones here, not all; method: immunoSEQ multiplex PCR. This sample carries under 40,000 clones, approximately 90% of them seen once, and the ten largest clones take 2.2%. The material sequenced was PBMCs. The receptor source for this set is a donor between 10 and 35 years old with latent tuberculosis or without tuberculosis infection.

The rearrangement uses TRBV7-2 and TRBJ1-1; 10 bases are a match to TRBD1. V lost 4 bases, J lost 4 bases, and 3 bases stayed unmatched. Germline CDR1 reads SGHTA; CDR2 reads FQGNSA. This CDR3 region has 14 residues. Written as DNA, the CDR3 is TGTGCCAGCAGCTCCAGGGACAGGGGCACTGAAGCTTTCTTT. Its translation is CASSSRDRGTEAFF.

This clone was observed a few times. The CDR3 here is CASSLQGEQPQHF. CDR3 in DNA: TGTGCCAGCAGTTTACAGGGGGAACAGCCCCAGCATTTT. The chain combines TRBV7-9 with TRBJ1-5; TRBD1 agrees at 8 bases. The V gene's germline CDR1 is SEHNR and CDR2 FQNEAQ (reference sequence). The CDR3 sequence is 13 residues long. J lost 7 bases, V lost 6 bases, and 5 bases had no gene match.

This rearrangement joins TRBV7-8 to TRBJ1-2, with D possibly TRBD1 on 5 matching bases. V was clipped by 5 bases and J by 2 bases, with 12 bases between them. The germline CDR1 and CDR2 sequences are SGHVS and FQNEAQ. This CDR3 has 14 amino acids. The CDR3 coding sequence is TGTGCCAGCAGCCTTCAGGGCCCCAACTATGGCTACACCTTC. It translates to CASSLQGPNYGYTF.

The chain combines TRBV4-3 with TRBJ2-3, with 11 bases fitting TRBD1. The CDR3 loop spans 16 amino acids. J was trimmed by 4 bases and V by 0 bases; bases with no gene match: 3. The V gene's germline CDR1 is LGHNA and CDR2 YSLEER. The chain's CDR3 is CASSQDPGQGADTQYF. Written as DNA, the CDR3 is TGCGCCAGCAGCCAAGATCCGGGACAGGGGGCAGATACGCAGTATTTT.

The V and J genes are TRBV13 and TRBJ2-7; 10 bases are a match to TRBD2. The CDR3 sequence is 14 residues long. The trim removed 5 bases at V and 0 bases at J, leaving 1 base unmatched. From germline, CDR1 is PRHDT and CDR2 FYEKMQ (reference sequence). This CDR3 is CASSRTSGSYEQYF. The CDR3 region has the DNA TGTGCCAGCAGCAGGACTAGCGGCTCCTACGAGCAGTACTTC.

The CDR3 sequence is CASSSGLGQGSGYTF. The CDR3 nucleotides are TGTGCCAGCAGCTCCGGGCTGGGACAGGGAAGTGGCTACACCTTC. The rearrangement links TRBV7-2 to TRBJ1-2; 9 bases match TRBD1. The germline gives CDR1 SGHTA, CDR2 FQGNSA. CDR3 length equals 15 residues. V gave up 4 bases and J gave up 7 bases; unmatched junction bases: 10.

The chain couples TRBV9 to TRBJ2-3; 10 bases line up with TRBD2. CDR1 SGDLS and CDR2 YYNGEE come from the germline V gene. V lost 7 bases and J lost 3; bases outside the gene matches: 5. This CDR3 comprises 14 residues. The CDR3 reads CASALAGRTDTQYF. The CDR3 bases are TGTGCCAGCGCACTAGCGGGGAGAACAGATACGCAGTATTTT.

This clone was seen a single time. The V and J genes are TRBV7-3 and TRBJ1-5; D is unresolved. CDR1 and CDR2 (germline): SGHTA, FQGTGA. The V and J ends lost 1 base and 9 bases respectively, with 16 bases between them. The CDR3 spans 15 residues. CDR3 sequence (DNA): TGTGCCAGCAGCTTAAATCCCGCAGGTGAGGGGCCCCAGCATTTT. Translation: CASSLNPAGEGPQHF.

The chain carries TRBV11-2 and TRBJ2-2; the D gene is possibly TRBD1 (6 bases). The germline gives CDR1 SGHAT, CDR2 FQNNGV. Deletions cut 6 bases from V and 2 bases from J, with 16 bases between. The CDR3 consists of 16 residues. The CDR3 loop reads CASRDRGTYNTGELFF. The CDR3 nucleotides read TGTGCCAGCAGAGATAGGGGGACATACAACACCGGGGAGCTGTTTTTT.

This sequence joins TRBV29-1 and TRBJ2-2; D might be TRBD2 (6 bases). Germline V CDR1 and CDR2: SQVTM, ANQGSEA. V was shortened by 2 bases and J by 6 bases, with 28 bases between the two germline ends. The CDR3 length is 19 residues. This CDR3 reads CSVELSTGDSNSVPGELFF. The CDR3 DNA sequence: TGCAGCGTTGAACTTTCAACCGGGGACTCAAACTCGGTCCCCGGGGAGCTGTTTTTT.

V usage is TRBV30 and J usage is TRBJ1-1; 7 nucleotides agree with TRBD1. V shed 1 base, J shed 5 bases, and the junction held 10 bases outside the gene matches. The CDR3 is made up of 15 amino acids. In germline, CDR1 is GTSNPN, CDR2 SVGIG (reference sequence). The DNA of the CDR3 is TGTGCCTGGAGTGCGGACAGGTTTCGAGGGACTGAAGCTTTCTTT. Protein sequence: CAWSADRFRGTEAFF.

This chain uses TRBV9 with TRBJ2-3; 10 positions match TRBD2. The trim removed 0 bases at V and 4 bases at J, leaving 8 bases unmatched. Germline CDR1 is SGDLS and CDR2 is YYNGEE. The CDR3 covers 17 residues. CDR3 DNA: TGTGCCAGCAGCGTAGCGTTGTCTAGCGGGAGCCCAGATACGCAGTATTTT. Protein product: CASSVALSSGSPDTQYF. The variable domain in full, with the rest retrieved from reference TRBV9 and TRBJ2-3, is DSGVTQTPKHLITATGQRVTLRCSPRSGDLSVYWYQQSLDQGLQFLIQYYNGEERAKGNILERFSAQQFPDLHSELNLSSLELGDSALYFCASSVALSSGSPDTQYFGPGTRLTVL.

The chain links TRBV18 to TRBJ1-2, with a tentative D call TRBD1 (5 bases). The germline V and J ends were trimmed by 2 bases and 1 base, with 11 bases remaining between them. The CDR3 runs 15 residues. Germline assignment: CDR1 KGHSH and CDR2 LQKENI. In DNA form, the CDR3 reads TGTGCCAGCTCACCATCACAGGTGATTAACTATGGCTACACCTTC. Its translation is CASSPSQVINYGYTF.

This chain links TRBV4-3 with TRBJ1-5; TRBD1 might be the D (5 bases). The CDR3 spans 13 residues. V lost 5 bases to trimming and J lost 3 bases, with 8 bases between them. The germline V gene encodes CDR1 LGHNA and CDR2 YSLEER. In nucleotides, the CDR3 is TGCGCCAGCAGCGCAGGGAACAATCAGCCCCAGCATTTT. As protein: CASSAGNNQPQHF.

J is TRBJ2-1 and V is TRBV5-4, with TRBD2 as a possible D gene (6 bases). The CDR3 runs to 15 residues. Germline lookup yields CDR1 SGHNT and CDR2 YYREEE (reference sequence). V dropped 0 bases and J dropped 4 bases, with 11 bases sitting between them. CDR3 sequence reads: CASSLASGGYNEQFF. In nucleotides, the CDR3 is TGTGCCAGCAGCTTGGCTTCCGGGGGATACAATGAGCAGTTCTTC.

The chain combines TRBV7-2 with TRBJ1-5; 8 nucleotides agree with TRBD1. The CDR3 contains 16 residues. CDR1 is SGHTA, CDR2 FQGNSA, per germline. The V and J ends lost 5 bases and 0 bases, in that order; junction bases with no gene match: 6. In nucleotides, the CDR3 is TGTGCCAGCAGCATACCGACAGGGGTTAGCAATCAGCCCCAGCATTTT. Its protein is CASSIPTGVSNQPQHF.

The chain's CDR3 is CASSLGGQLNEKLFF. The CDR3 nucleotides read TGTGCCAGCAGCTTAGGAGGACAGCTTAATGAAAAACTGTTTTTT. The chain carries TRBV7-6 and TRBJ1-4; maybe TRBD1 (6 bases). This CDR3 is 15 amino acids long. V lost 1 base, J lost 4 bases, and 10 bases lay in between. The germline V gene has CDR1 SGHVS and CDR2 FNYEAQ.

The J gene is TRBJ2-5, the V gene TRBV5-1; 8 positions match TRBD2. V lost 6 bases, J lost 2 bases, and 9 bases stayed unmatched. The CDR3 length is 15 residues. Germline V gene lookup returns CDR1 SGHRS and CDR2 YFSETQ. CDR3 sequence (DNA): TGCGCCAGCACCGTACCTGGGACTAGTCAAGAGACCCAGTACTTC. This translates into CASTVPGTSQETQYF.

The chain combines TRBV7-2 with TRBJ1-6, with 11 bases aligning to TRBD1. J lost 3 bases, V lost 1 base, and 2 bases had no gene match. Germline V lookup: CDR1 SGHTA, CDR2 FQGNSA. This CDR3 has 17 amino acids. This chain's CDR3 is CASSLGTGGFYNSPLHF. The CDR3 region has the DNA TGTGCCAGCAGCTTAGGGACAGGGGGCTTCTATAATTCACCCCTCCACTTT.

The chain links TRBV11-3 to TRBJ1-1; 8 positions match TRBD1. There are 12 residues in the CDR3. Germline CDR1 and CDR2: SGHNT and YENEEA. V dropped 5 bases and J dropped 7; count of bases not matched to a gene: 3. The CDR3 loop reads CASSPTGGEAFF. The CDR3 bases are TGTGCCAGCAGCCCTACAGGGGGTGAAGCTTTCTTT.

The CDR3 DNA follows: TGTGCCAGCAGCGTAACCGACATGTCCTACAATGAGCAGTTCTTC. Amino acid sequence: CASSVTDMSYNEQFF. This chain links TRBV9 with TRBJ2-1, with D uncertain. From germline, CDR1 is SGDLS and CDR2 YYNGEE. V was trimmed by 1 base and J by 1 base, leaving 9 bases between them. This CDR3 spans 15 amino acids.

The chain employs TRBV18 and TRBJ1-3; D is perhaps TRBD1 (5 bases). Trimming took 3 bases from V and 3 from J, leaving 9 bases between them. CDR3 length: 14 residues. Germline assignment: CDR1 KGHSH and CDR2 LQKENI. The CDR3 bases are TGTGCCAGCTCACCTAGCAGGGATGGAAACACCATATATTTT. It encodes CASSPSRDGNTIYF. Drawing the rest from reference TRBV18 and TRBJ1-3, the complete variable domain is NAGVMQNPRHLVRRRGQEARLRCSPMKGHSHVYWYRQLPEEGLKFMVYLQKENIIDESGMPKERFSAEFPKEGPSILRIQQVVRGDSAAYFCASSPSRDGNTIYFGEGSWLTVV.

In this sample, this clone turned up once. The chain uses TRBV18 and TRBJ2-1, with D possibly matching TRBD2 (6 bases). Between the trimmed V and J ends, which lost 3 bases and 3 bases, there was a span of 15 bases. Germline CDR1 is KGHSH and CDR2 is LQKENI. The CDR3 runs 16 residues. The CDR3 sequence: CASSPPPWGDYNEQFF. CDR3 bases: TGTGCCAGCTCACCCCCTCCGTGGGGGGACTACAATGAGCAGTTCTTC.